Listed here is a single T cell receptor (beta chain). Its matching antigen is unknown. Generated by immunoSEQ multiplex PCR, the TCRdb table keeps only in-frame clones and is missing some. Here the sample spans 140,000 to 150,000 clones, 80% to 90% being singletons. The data originate from a study of T cell responses to AZD1222 COVID-19 vaccine. Looking at the study overall: Analysis merged second doses at about 4 or about 12 weeks.

The CDR3 totals 16 residues. J was trimmed by 4 bases and V by 3 bases; bases with no gene match: 9. Germline CDR1 MDHEN, CDR2 SYDVKM. General study findings and limits: The sample set comprised mostly white British donors with more females, and clonal diversity was possibly underestimated. Scientists sampled the repertoires only once the peak T cell response had passed.

Sample: peripheral blood, taken on day 0 of AZD1222 vaccination. This chain connects TRBV28 to TRBJ2-5, with 9 bases fitting TRBD1. The sequence was obtained from an adult in good health. DNA of the CDR3: TGTGCCAGCAGTTTCGGGACAGGGTCAACGGGAGAGACCCAGTACTTC. Translating it yields CASSFGTGSTGETQYF.